The clone carrying this T cell receptor (beta chain) was observed a handful of times. Its target is not known. The CDR3 consists of 16 residues. In germline, CDR1 is SGHVS, CDR2 FNYEAQ. V lost 0 bases and J lost 6; bases outside the gene matches: 3. The data were obtained in a study of human T cells and chemical hapten exposure. Regarding time point: healthy volunteer bleed at 6 weeks. Researchers extracted total RNA from unfractionated whole blood. Each CDR3 protein is one row after TCRdb ran MiXCR on the RACE reads. The repertoire holds fewer than 100,000 distinct CDR3 sequences, with approximately 8.6% as singletons. Findings of the study overall: There was no change with DPC sensitization in TCRs above 1 in 1000 frequency.

The chain has TRBV7-6 and TRBJ2-1; 12 bases are shared with TRBD2. The sample taken for sequencing was whole blood. The receptor was derived from a female donor in good health. Some clones in this sample may be carry-over from other donors' samples. As DNA, the CDR3 is TGTGCCAGCAGCTTAGCAGGGACTAGCGGGTTCAATGAGCAGTTCTTC. Its protein product is CASSLAGTSGFNEQFF.